The 24 T cell receptor beta chains below all came from one sample that was sequenced in a study of T-cell memory formation after mild COVID-19 (dated by TCRdb to 2020 to 2023). Library preparation was by 5' RACE. The run used an Illumina NovaSeq 6000. The public reads were reanalyzed by TCRdb: fastp trimming at Q25, MiXCR alignment, in-frame beta chains only. Here each entry gathers all rows of one CDR3 protein and keeps the most common genes and DNA. Within this sample are about 250,000 distinct CDR3 sequences, with roughly 15% of them counted one time only. 2.1% of the sample lies in the top ten. Sequenced sample: PBMCs or a T cell subset sorted from them (not recorded which). The receptors stem from an adult woman who had mild COVID-19 (a few samples of this study predate the infection). The sample titles of this study are shuffled in the database, so cell type and time point are left out; the donor was told from shared clones.

This clonotype has only a few counts. This chain uses TRBV15 with TRBJ1-2; 8 bases map to TRBD1. The CDR3 length is 18 residues. Germline CDR1 is LNHNV and CDR2 is YYDKDF (reference sequence). The trim removed 1 base at V and 1 base at J, leaving 11 bases unmatched. The CDR3 reads CATSRGTGQGMVNYGYTF. CDR3 nucleotides: TGTGCCACCAGCAGAGGGACTGGACAGGGTATGGTTAACTATGGCTACACCTTC.

The genes are TRBV5-6 and TRBJ2-1, with TRBD2 identical over 9 bases. Trimming removed 4 bases from V and 1 base from J; junction bases left unmatched: 6. Germline values: CDR1 SGHDT, CDR2 YYEEEE. The CDR3 covers 16 residues. CDR3 residues: CASSGVSGGSYNEQFF. The CDR3 coding sequence is TGTGCCAGCAGCGGAGTGAGCGGGGGGTCCTACAATGAGCAGTTCTTC.

The V and J genes are TRBV7-2 and TRBJ1-5; D gene unclear. The V gene's germline CDR1 is SGHTA and CDR2 FQGNSA. The CDR3 loop spans 13 amino acids. V lost 5 bases and J lost 8, with 13 bases in between. DNA of the CDR3: TGTGCCAGCAGCCGATTCCGTGCTGAGCCCCAGCATTTT. It specifies CASSRFRAEPQHF. Together with reference TRBV7-2 and TRBJ1-5, the CDR3 gives the full variable domain: GAGVSQSPSNKVTEKGKDVELRCDPISGHTALYWYRQSLGQGLEFLIYFQGNSAPDKSGLPSDRFSAERTGGSVSTLTIQRTQQEDSAVYLCASSRFRAEPQHFGDGTRLSIL.

V and J are TRBV10-3 and TRBJ1-3, with TRBD1 identical over 8 bases. Germline loops: CDR1 ENHRY, CDR2 SYGVKD. With 11 bases clipped from V and 0 bases from J, the junction kept 12 bases outside the gene matches. The CDR3 is made up of 16 amino acids. CDR3 protein: CALRRIRGHSGNTIYF. The CDR3 DNA follows: TGTGCCCTTCGCCGGATCAGGGGGCACTCTGGAAACACCATATATTTT.

This clonotype was picked up a small number of times. This chain uses TRBV12-3 or TRBV12-4 with TRBJ2-1, with D perhaps TRBD1 (5 bases). The CDR3 covers 14 residues. V lost 5 bases, J lost 2 bases, and 10 bases lay in between. Here the CDR3 reads CASSLDSTYNEQFF. The CDR3 DNA reads as TGTGCCAGCAGTCTAGACAGTACCTACAATGAGCAGTTCTTC.

The rearrangement uses TRBV12-3 or TRBV12-4 and TRBJ2-3, with TRBD1 matching 11 bases. The junction had 7 bases not matched to a gene; V was cut back by 6 bases and J by 5 bases. The CDR3 is 15 residues long. The CDR3 DNA is TGTGCCAGCAGCCCAGGGGGACAGGGGGAAGATACGCAGTATTTT. Protein sequence: CASSPGGQGEDTQYF.

This sequence joins TRBV7-9 and TRBJ2-3; 9 nucleotides agree with TRBD1. The V and J ends lost 2 bases and 7 bases, in that order; junction bases with no gene match: 13. The CDR3 is made up of 17 amino acids. Germline V lookup: CDR1 SEHNR, CDR2 FQNEAQ (reference sequence). The CDR3 here is CASSLITGGLDLNTQYF. CDR3 sequence (DNA): TGTGCCAGCAGCTTAATCACAGGGGGCCTGGACTTAAATACGCAGTATTTT.

The chain uses TRBV12-3 or TRBV12-4 and TRBJ1-1; TRBD1 might be the D (5 bases). The CDR3 sequence is 11 residues long. The germline V and J ends were trimmed by 6 bases and 11 bases, with 13 bases remaining between them. CDR3 residues: CASSPPGRAFF. CDR3 in DNA: TGTGCCAGCAGCCCCCCGGGGCGGGCTTTCTTT.

This rearrangement joins TRBV6-5 to TRBJ1-2; 7 bases line up with TRBD1. There are 13 residues in the CDR3. V gave up 6 bases and J gave up 4 bases; unmatched junction bases: 5. CDR1 is MNHEY and CDR2 is SVGAGI in the germline V gene. The CDR3 region has the DNA TGTGCCAGCAGATCTCAGGGGGGCTATGGCTACACCTTC. It is translated as CASRSQGGYGYTF.

This clonotype was counted many times. J is TRBJ2-7 and V is TRBV7-2; D is perhaps TRBD2 (6 bases). The CDR3 spans 13 residues. The germline V gene encodes CDR1 SGHTA and CDR2 FQGNSA. The V end was cut by 5 bases, the J end by 6 bases, with 14 bases between. The CDR3 sequence: CASSEGLGGEQYF. The CDR3 bases are TGTGCCAGCAGCGAGGGACTCGGCGGCGAGCAGTACTTC.

This clonotype appeared many times. The chain is built from TRBV24-1 and TRBJ2-3; a possible D gene is TRBD2 (6 bases). Trimming pared 3 bases from V and 4 bases from J, leaving 16 bases between. The CDR3 extends over 16 amino acids. Germline V gene lookup returns CDR1 KGHDR and CDR2 SFDVKD. The DNA for the CDR3 is TGTGCCACCAGTGATCGCCAACGGTCGGGAGCAGATACGCAGTATTTT. Protein: CATSDRQRSGADTQYF.

This clonotype occurred many times. Its ends do not fully match the called genes, so a read error is possible. V and J are TRBV7-2 and TRBJ2-3, with TRBD1 matching over 7 bases. The CDR3 is 14 amino acids. Germline CDR1 and CDR2: SGHTA and FQGNSA. DNA for the CDR3: TGTGCCAGCACCTTAGACAGGGTCGCAGATACGCAGTATTTT. Amino acid sequence: CASTLDRVADTQYF.

The gene calls are TRBV24-1 and TRBJ2-5; D remains ambiguous. In germline, CDR1 is KGHDR, CDR2 SFDVKD. The CDR3 extends over 12 amino acids. V lost 1 base, J lost 5 bases, and 4 bases lay in between. CDR3 loop: CATSDFSETQYF. The CDR3 DNA is TGTGCCACCAGTGATTTTTCCGAGACCCAGTACTTC.

This clonotype came up a few times. V gene TRBV12-3 or TRBV12-4 combines with J gene TRBJ2-5; the match to TRBD2 covers 8 bases. The CDR3 loop spans 16 amino acids. The ends lost 6 bases at V and 1 base at J; junction bases unmatched: 10. The CDR3 sequence is CASRRGGIEGQETQYF. CDR3 bases: TGTGCCAGCAGACGGGGGGGAATCGAAGGCCAAGAGACCCAGTACTTC.

The V gene is TRBV7-6, the J gene TRBJ2-7; D remains ambiguous. Deletions cut 1 base from V and 0 bases from J, with 13 bases between. The V gene's germline CDR1 is SGHVS and CDR2 FNYEAQ. This CDR3 is built from 16 residues. CDR3 region: CASSLVTVRSSYEQYF. CDR3 coding DNA: TGTGCCAGCAGCTTAGTAACCGTAAGGAGCTCCTACGAGCAGTACTTC.

The CDR3 DNA reads as TGCAGTGCTAGGGGACGGGCCTATAATTCACCCCTCCACTTT. It specifies CSARGRAYNSPLHF. V and J are TRBV20-1 and TRBJ1-6; TRBD1 might be the D (5 bases). The V end was cut by 3 bases, the J end by 2 bases, with 8 bases between. CDR3 length: 14 amino acids. The V gene's germline CDR1 is DFQATT and CDR2 SNEGSKA (reference sequence).

The genes are TRBV12-3 or TRBV12-4 and TRBJ2-7; TRBD2 might be the D (6 bases). This CDR3 contains 14 residues. Between the trimmed V and J ends, which lost 5 bases and 6 bases, there was a span of 17 bases. CDR3 loop: CASSLITSGGEQYF. DNA of the CDR3: TGTGCCAGCAGTCTTATTACGTCCGGGGGCGAGCAGTACTTC.

This clonotype has ten or more counts. The chain joins TRBV24-1 to TRBJ2-5; tentative D call: TRBD2 (6 bases). The V gene's germline CDR1 is KGHDR and CDR2 SFDVKD. CDR3 size: 14 residues. The V gene lost 9 bases and the J gene lost 6 bases, with 19 bases spanning the gap. This CDR3 reads CATQSGGGTKTQYF. The CDR3 DNA sequence: TGTGCCACCCAAAGCGGTGGCGGGACGAAGACCCAGTACTTC.

In its sample, this clonotype was seen once. The chain links TRBV25-1 to TRBJ2-1, with 10 positions matching TRBD2. Germline CDR1 and CDR2: MGHDK and SYGVNS. After removal of 8 bases from V and 0 bases from J, the junction contained 7 bases not matched to a gene. The CDR3 runs 16 residues. In DNA form, the CDR3 reads TGTGCCAGCGGTCGAGCTAGCGGGAGCTCCTACAATGAGCAGTTCTTC. Protein sequence: CASGRASGSSYNEQFF.

This clonotype appeared a few times. V gene TRBV15 combines with J gene TRBJ1-1, with D possibly being TRBD1 (5 bases). Germline CDR1 LNHNV, CDR2 YYDKDF (reference sequence). The CDR3 is 13 residues long. Between the trimmed V and J ends, which lost 4 bases and 7 bases, there was a span of 13 bases. The CDR3 DNA follows: TGTGCCACCAGCAACGGTAGGGGTGATGAAGCTTTCTTT. This codes for CATSNGRGDEAFF.

This clonotype was found a few times. The chain has TRBV6-5 and TRBJ1-4, with a weak D call TRBD1 (6 bases). The CDR3 consists of 14 residues. V lost 2 bases and J 5 bases, leaving 9 bases between the germline ends. Germline V gene lookup returns CDR1 MNHEY and CDR2 SVGAGI. The CDR3 nucleotides read TGTGCCAGCAGTTACGGGGGCAGGAATGAAAAACTGTTTTTT. Protein product: CASSYGGRNEKLFF.

V usage is TRBV5-8 and J usage is TRBJ2-1; a possible D gene is TRBD2 (5 bases). There are 14 residues in the CDR3. Deletions cut 6 bases from V and 2 bases from J, with 12 bases between. Germline V gene data show CDR1 as SGHTS and CDR2 as YDEGEE. In nucleotides, the CDR3 is TGTGCCAGCACGAACGGACTCGCCTACAATGAGCAGTTCTTC. It specifies CASTNGLAYNEQFF.

This clonotype showed up many times. Here the CDR3 reads CASSLAWQNTDTQYF. The CDR3 DNA is TGCGCCAGCAGCTTGGCGTGGCAGAACACAGATACGCAGTATTTT. The rearrangement links TRBV5-1 to TRBJ2-3; D unclear. The germline V gene has CDR1 SGHRS and CDR2 YFSETQ. Trimming removed 0 bases at V and 2 bases at J, with 10 bases between. This CDR3 contains 15 residues. The variable domain in full, with the rest retrieved from reference TRBV5-1 and TRBJ2-3, is KAGVTQTPRYLIKTRGQQVTLSCSPISGHRSVSWYQQTPGQGLQFLFEYFSETQRNKGNFPGRFSGRQFSNSRSEMNVSTLELGDSALYLCASSLAWQNTDTQYFGPGTRLTVL.

This chain uses TRBV29-1 with TRBJ1-2, with a weak D call TRBD1 (6 bases). This CDR3 spans 14 amino acids. With 6 bases removed from V and 8 bases from J, the gap between germline ends came to 22 bases. Germline V CDR1 and CDR2: SQVTM, ANQGSEA. Here the CDR3 DNA reads TGCAGCGTGGAAAAAGGACAGCCCCCGTGGGGCTACACCTTC. The encoded protein is CSVEKGQPPWGYTF.